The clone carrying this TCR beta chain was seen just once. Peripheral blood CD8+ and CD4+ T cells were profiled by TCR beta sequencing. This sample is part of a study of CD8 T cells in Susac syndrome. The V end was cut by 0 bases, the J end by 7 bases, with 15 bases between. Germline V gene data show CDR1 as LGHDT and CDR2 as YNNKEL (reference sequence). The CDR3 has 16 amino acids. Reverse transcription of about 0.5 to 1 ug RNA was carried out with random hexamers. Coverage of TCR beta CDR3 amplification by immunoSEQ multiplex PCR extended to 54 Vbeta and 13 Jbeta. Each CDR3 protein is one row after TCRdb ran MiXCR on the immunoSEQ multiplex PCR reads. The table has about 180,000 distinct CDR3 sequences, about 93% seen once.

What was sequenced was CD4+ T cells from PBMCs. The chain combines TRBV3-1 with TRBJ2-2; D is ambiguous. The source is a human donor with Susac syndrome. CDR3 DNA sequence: TGTGCCAGCAGCCAAGATTTCGCTGGGCGAGGCGGGGAGCTGTTTTTT. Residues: CASSQDFAGRGGELFF.